The T cell receptor beta chain described here comes from a study of T cells in localized non-small cell lung cancer. Study-wide results and limits: Adjacent lung held a median around 58 of the top 100 tumor clones. Heterogeneity is still possible, as just one tumor region was sequenced. Maximal T cell clonality occurred in uninvolved adjacent lung, with tumor ranking below it.

Profiling relied on immunoSEQ multiplex PCR, and the TCRdb table lists in-frame clones only, not all of them. The table shows 20,000 to 25,000 clones, with 90% occurring only once. Concerning this clone: Its antigen is undetermined.

This CDR3 has 13 residues. Germline V gives CDR1 MDHEN, CDR2 SYDVKM. V shed 4 bases and J shed 8 bases, with 12 bases lying between them. The material sequenced was peripheral blood, taken before any cancer treatment. This sequence was found in a woman aged 40-75 years with stage I lung adenocarcinoma. This chain joins TRBV28 and TRBJ2-4; either TRBD1 or TRBD2 may fit D (6 bases each). Here the CDR3 DNA reads TGTGCCAGCAGTTCGGGGGCGAGGGACATTCAGTACTTC. This translates into CASSSGARDIQYF.